What follows describes a single T cell receptor beta chain. The data were taken from a study of blood T cell repertoires in COVID-19. Overall study: There were acute and convalescent COVID-19 samples, and they came from the United States, Italy and Spain. The analysed material was cDNA or gDNA that came from T cells, B-cell-depleted T cells, or PBMCs.

Seattle patients were enrolled while actively infected and followed longitudinally. The CDR3 runs 16 residues. Looked up from germline, CDR1 is SGDLS and CDR2 is YYNGEE. Trimming at V came to 0 bases and at J to 3 bases, leaving 5 bases not matched to a gene. Authors' analysis steps: Estimated nucleated cell counts came from reference gene primer amplification. Some clones are missing from TCRdb's copy, which holds only in-frame ones; the method was immunoSEQ multiplex PCR. D and trimming were read from the DNA, whereas the V and J calls and clone size are those reported in that table. The repertoire has more than 350,000 clones, over 75% of them found once; the top ten carry 8.5% to 12%.

V usage is TRBV9 and J usage is TRBJ2-2; the match to TRBD1 covers 7 bases. Sequencing was performed on peripheral blood. The sequence was obtained from a woman aged 30 to 39 with COVID-19, enrolled during active disease. CDR3 coding DNA: TGTGCCAGCAGCGTAGCCCATGACAGGGACACCGGGGAGCTGTTTTTT. It encodes CASSVAHDRDTGELFF.